This TCR beta chain came from a study of siplizumab effects on memory and regulatory T cells. TCR templates numbering approximately 9.3 x 10^4 were assayed per sample. The assay was immunoSEQ multiplex PCR, and TCRdb's table has in-frame clones only and misses some. The sample records about 72,000 clones, about 89% being singletons. The CDR3 length is 15 residues. V was shortened by 6 bases and J by 4 bases, with 16 bases between the two germline ends. CDR1 MNHEY and CDR2 SVGAGI come from the germline V gene. The V and J genes are TRBV6-5 and TRBJ1-5; D may be TRBD1 (6 bases). This receptor was identified in a human donor in good health. Material: CD8+ T cells sorted from blood. The CDR3 spells CASSPYTQGNQPQHF. The CDR3 coding sequence is TGTGCCAGCAGCCCTTATACACAGGGAAATCAGCCCCAGCATTTT.